The clone carrying this T cell receptor (beta chain) was seen ten or more times. This sample was taken from a study of neurological immune-mediated disorders. Time point in this sample: longitudinal time-point 1 (baseline). CDR3 length equals 20 residues. The germline V gene has CDR1 ENHRY and CDR2 SYGVKD. The J segment lost 5 bases and the V segment lost 5 bases, leaving 19 bases of the junction unmatched. TCRdb called the 5' RACE reads again in MiXCR, with one record for every CDR3 protein. The sample holds over 70,000 distinct CDR3 sequences, about a tenth seen once. Sequencing used PBMCs. The chain carries TRBV10-3 and TRBJ2-5; the match to TRBD2 covers 14 bases. This clonotype originated in a man aged 30 to 45 in good health. The CDR3 reads CAISFGLAGGATPGSETQYF. CDR3 in DNA: TGTGCCATCAGTTTTGGACTAGCGGGAGGTGCCACACCGGGGTCGGAGACCCAGTACTTC.